This T cell receptor beta chain came from a study of cytomegalovirus exposure and HLA in healthy donors. This CDR3 spans 16 amino acids. Germline CDR1 PRHDT, CDR2 FYEKMQ (reference sequence). V gave up 5 bases and J gave up 6 bases; unmatched junction bases: 11. Note on this clone: The antigen remains unidentified.

Unrecorded immune exposure was likely among donors, who were nominally healthy when sampled. Study outcomes and limitations: Accounts indicate the classifier identified cytomegalovirus status with strong specificity and sensitivity. The majority of CMV-associated TCR beta chains were reported as apparently HLA-restricted in a later analysis.

PCR was performed using 60 Vbeta and 13 Jbeta primers. Sequenced by immunoSEQ multiplex PCR; TCRdb stores in-frame clones only, minus some. The data show around 85,000 clones, roughly 75% seen once. V gene TRBV13 combines with J gene TRBJ2-3, with 10 bases matching TRBD1. This sequence was found in a man under 40 in good health and CMV-seronegative. Sample: PBMCs. CDR3 sequence reads: CASSLPPGQGRDTQYF. The CDR3 DNA sequence: TGTGCCAGCAGCCTACCCCCGGGACAGGGGAGGGATACGCAGTATTTT.